The 7 T cell receptor beta chains given below trace back to one sample, sequenced in a study of vaccination effects on CD4 cells after COVID-19. Expansion of antigen-specific CD4+ T cells with viral peptide pools was carried out by the ViraFEST assay before sequencing. Cultured cells yielded isolated CD4+ T cells after 10 to 11 days. BNT162b2 vaccine or mRNA-1273 vaccine was given to participants in two doses. These receptors are not linked to any known antigen. Data came from immunoSEQ multiplex PCR; TCRdb stores just in-frame clones and leaves some out. The sample consists of around 24,000 clones, around 79% of them appearing once. The sequencing here drew on CD4+ T cells from PBMCs cultured with SARS-CoV-2 spike peptides, taken after COVID-19 vaccination. The receptors come from a human donor who received a COVID-19 vaccine. Some clones in this sample may be carry-over from other donors' samples.

The chain uses TRBV19 and TRBJ1-2; D is ambiguous. In germline, CDR1 is LNHDA, CDR2 SQIVND (reference sequence). V lost 4 bases to trimming and J lost 2 bases, with 14 bases between them. This CDR3 contains 15 residues. CDR3: CASSTTAGWNYGYTF. CDR3 bases: TGTGCCAGTAGTACTACGGCGGGCTGGAACTATGGCTACACCTTC.

J is TRBJ1-1 and V is TRBV12-5; possibly TRBD1 for D (5 bases). Trimming cost V 2 bases and J 8 bases, with 9 bases left between them. CDR3 length: 12 residues. Germline V gene sequence: CDR1 LGHNT, CDR2 FRNRAP. CDR3 in DNA: TGTGCTAGTGGTTTGAATACAGGAGAAGCTTTCTTT. This sequence encodes CASGLNTGEAFF.

This clone showed up just once. The chain has TRBV28 and TRBJ1-1; no clear D. The length of the CDR3 is 12 residues. Looked up from germline, CDR1 is MDHEN and CDR2 is SYDVKM. V was clipped by 5 bases and J by 1 base, with 5 bases between them. The CDR3 sequence: CASSGPNTEAFF. CDR3 nucleotide sequence: TGTGCCAGCAGTGGACCGAACACTGAAGCTTTCTTT.

This chain joins TRBV19 and TRBJ2-3; D is perhaps TRBD1 or TRBD2 (7 bases each). The CDR3 extends over 13 amino acids. Germline lookup yields CDR1 LNHDA and CDR2 SQIVND (reference sequence). Trimming left V 9 bases short and J 4 bases short, with 14 bases between. The CDR3 region is CASRGGNADTQYF. In DNA, the CDR3 is TGTGCCAGCAGGGGGGGGAACGCAGATACGCAGTATTTT.

The chain couples TRBV27 to TRBJ2-4; D call uncertain. Per germline, CDR1 MNHEY and CDR2 SMNVEV (reference sequence). The CDR3 length is 15 residues. Trimming stripped 1 base from V and 1 base from J, with 8 bases between. The CDR3 nucleotides are TGTGCCAGCAGTTTATTGGGATTGGCCAAAAACATTCAGTACTTC. Its protein is CASSLLGLAKNIQYF.

For the CDR3, the DNA is TGTGCCAGCAGCCTTATGGGCGGGGGGGCCTTCGCAGATACGCAGTATTTT. Its translation: CASSLMGGGAFADTQYF. This chain uses TRBV3-1 (or the pseudogene TRBV3-2) with TRBJ2-3, with 9 bases aligning to TRBD2. Losses at the gene ends were 4 bases for V and 4 bases for J; bases not matched to a gene: 12. The CDR3 has 17 residues. CDR1 and CDR2 (germline): LGHDT, YNNKEL (reference sequence).

The gene calls are TRBV18 and TRBJ2-5; a weak D match, TRBD2 (5 bases). This CDR3 has 14 amino acids. V was pared by 3 bases and J by 2 bases, with 10 bases between. CDR1 and CDR2 from the germline V gene are KGHSH and LQKENI. For the CDR3, the DNA is TGTGCCAGCTCACCCGACTACAATCAAGAGACCCAGTACTTC. Protein sequence: CASSPDYNQETQYF.